These 13 T cell receptor beta chains were all obtained from the same sample, sequenced in a study of post-analysis software for immune sequencing data (dated by TCRdb to between 2015 and 2016). What the authors observed across the whole study: Significantly higher frequencies in patients than in controls were found for several TRBV segments, including TRBV5-6, TRBV5-1 and TRBV20-1.

Their antigens are not known. Library generation was performed with PCR. TCRdb shows the sequencer as Illumina HiSeq 2500. To reduce PCR and sequencing biases, unique molecular identifiers were incorporated into the TCR beta cDNA libraries. The public reads were reanalyzed by TCRdb: fastp trimming at Q25, MiXCR alignment, in-frame beta chains only. Every CDR3 protein is listed once, alongside the most common genes and DNA of its rows. Across this sample there are hundreds of thousands of distinct CDR3 sequences, with approximately 38% seen only once. Clones ranked in the top ten supply less than 10% of the sample. The sequencing input was blood. The receptor set was obtained from a girl aged 2-10 years with multiple sclerosis.

On this clonotype: Germline and junction disagree at one end, which may indicate a read error. The chain has TRBV27 and TRBJ1-6; weak D call: TRBD1 (5 bases). CDR3 length: 14 residues. From germline, CDR1 is MNHEY and CDR2 SMNVEV (reference sequence). For the CDR3, the DNA is TGTGCCAGCAGTTTATGGGGCGGTAATTCACCCCCCCACTTT. Its protein is CASSLWGGNSPPHF.

This clonotype was observed a handful of times. V and J are TRBV7-8 and TRBJ2-6; 9 positions match TRBD2. Germline lookup yields CDR1 SGHVS and CDR2 FQNEAQ. CDR3 length: 18 amino acids. After removal of 5 bases from V and 0 bases from J, the junction contained 8 bases not matched to a gene. CDR3 nucleotides: TGTGCCAGCAGCGAAGCGGGGGGAGACAGCTCTGGGGCCAACGTCCTGACTTTC. Translated: CASSEAGGDSSGANVLTF.

The rearrangement joins TRBV6-2 or TRBV6-3 to TRBJ1-1; no firm D call. The CDR3 sequence is 12 residues long. Trimming cost V 2 bases and J 10 bases, with 11 bases left between them. Germline V CDR1 and CDR2: MNHEY, SVGEGT. This CDR3 reads CASSYGVEGAFF. CDR3 nucleotides: TGTGCCAGCAGTTACGGCGTGGAGGGAGCTTTCTTT.

The chain employs TRBV4-3 and TRBJ2-3; the match to TRBD2 covers 10 bases. Germline V gives CDR1 LGHNA, CDR2 YSLEER. The CDR3 loop spans 19 amino acids. Trimming cost V 0 bases and J 6 bases; bases outside gene matches: 15. CDR3 amino acids: CASSQEVGLGLAESDTQYF. CDR3 bases: TGCGCCAGCAGCCAAGAAGTGGGGCTAGGACTAGCGGAATCCGATACGCAGTATTTT.

This sequence joins TRBV5-4 and TRBJ2-1, with 15 bases matching TRBD2. The CDR3 extends over 17 amino acids. Germline V lookup: CDR1 SGHNT, CDR2 YYREEE (reference sequence). V lost 6 bases, J lost 3 bases, and 7 bases stayed unmatched. The CDR3 sequence: CASTWTSGGAFYNEQFF. The CDR3 nucleotides read TGTGCCAGCACCTGGACTAGCGGGGGGGCATTCTACAATGAGCAGTTCTTC.

The gene calls are TRBV3-1 and TRBJ1-5; maybe TRBD1 (5 bases). The germline V gene encodes CDR1 LGHDT and CDR2 YNNKEL (reference sequence). This CDR3 comprises 15 residues. V dropped 0 bases and J dropped 6 bases, with 12 bases sitting between them. In DNA form, the CDR3 reads TGTGCCAGCAGCCAAGAATGGGGGGAGGTTCAGCCCCAGCATTTT. This sequence encodes CASSQEWGEVQPQHF.

V and J are TRBV10-3 and TRBJ1-5; 7 positions match TRBD1. In germline, CDR1 is ENHRY, CDR2 SYGVKD. This CDR3 contains 16 residues. The J segment lost 1 base and the V segment lost 4 bases, leaving 7 bases of the junction unmatched. This CDR3 is CAISASTGPSNQPQHF. The CDR3 DNA sequence: TGTGCCATCAGTGCGTCGACAGGGCCAAGCAATCAGCCCCAGCATTTT.

This clonotype has a count of ten or more. The rearrangement uses TRBV27 and TRBJ2-3, with D maybe TRBD1 (6 bases). Germline-derived CDR1 and CDR2 are MNHEY and SMNVEV (reference sequence). CDR3 size: 15 residues. V was pared by 10 bases and J by 1 base, with 18 bases between. CDR3: CATSSFRGGTDTQYF. The DNA for the CDR3 is TGTGCCACCTCTTCCTTCAGGGGAGGCACAGATACGCAGTATTTT.

In this sample, this clonotype turned up a few times. V is TRBV20-1 and J is TRBJ2-7; tentatively, D is TRBD1 (6 bases). V dropped 5 bases and J dropped 9 bases, with 26 bases sitting between them. This CDR3 spans 15 amino acids. Germline lookup yields CDR1 DFQATT and CDR2 SNEGSKA (reference sequence). In DNA, the CDR3 is TGCAGTGCTCCCAACGTCCGGGACACAGGAATGAGGCAGTACTTC. Its protein is CSAPNVRDTGMRQYF.

The chain's CDR3 is CASSPHMRNTEAFF. DNA for the CDR3: TGCGCCAGCAGCCCCCATATGCGGAACACTGAAGCTTTCTTT. The gene calls are TRBV4-3 and TRBJ1-1; D is unresolved. Per germline, CDR1 LGHNA and CDR2 YSLEER. CDR3 length: 14 amino acids. The ends were cut back, 4 bases at V and 1 base at J, with 10 bases in the middle.

Only a few counts were recorded for this clonotype. The rearrangement joins TRBV15 to TRBJ2-1; 8 bases align to TRBD1. J was trimmed by 8 bases and V by 1 base; bases with no gene match: 19. This CDR3 has 19 residues. Germline loops: CDR1 LNHNV, CDR2 YYDKDF (reference sequence). The CDR3 DNA sequence: TGTGCCACCAGCAGAGCCCGCGCAGGGGGCTGGGGAATGGCTGATGAGCAGTTCTTC. The encoded protein is CATSRARAGGWGMADEQFF.

This clonotype has more than one count but fewer than ten. J is TRBJ2-1 and V is TRBV20-1, with D possibly being TRBD2 (6 bases). Trimming left V 6 bases short and J 7 bases short, with 13 bases between. This CDR3 spans 12 amino acids. Germline CDR1 reads DFQATT; CDR2 reads SNEGSKA (reference sequence). This CDR3 reads CSAPSLANEQFF. The DNA for the CDR3 is TGCAGTGCCCCTTCACTAGCTAATGAGCAGTTCTTC.

Comments on this clonotype: The germline gene is not matched at one end of the junction; a read error may be the cause. The chain is built from TRBV12-3 or TRBV12-4 and TRBJ2-7, with TRBD2 as a possible D gene (6 bases). The CDR3 has 12 amino acids. CDR3 amino acids: CTSSSPGDEQYF. The CDR3 DNA is TGTACCAGCAGTTCTCCGGGGGACGAGCAGTACTTC.